Below are 15 T cell receptor beta chains sequenced from a single sample in a study of Graves' ophthalmopathy and Graves' hyperthyroidism. Amplified TCR beta CDR3 regions were obtained using RNA transcripts as template. The first-round RT-PCR employed HTBI primers together with the Qiagen OneStep RT-PCR kit. A multiplex PCR was then performed as the second round. From the multiplex PCR reads, TCRdb called clonotypes with MiXCR, one entry per CDR3 protein. The sample gives around 40,000 distinct CDR3 sequences, 52% of which show up once; roughly a sixth is in the top ten. The sequenced sample was peripheral blood. These receptors all stem from an adult man with Graves' ophthalmopathy.

This clonotype was seen at least ten times. The rearrangement links TRBV5-8 to TRBJ1-6, with 8 bases that match TRBD1. Germline V CDR1 and CDR2: SGHTS, YDEGEE. The trim removed 5 bases at V and 6 bases at J, leaving 4 bases unmatched. The CDR3 loop spans 14 amino acids. The CDR3 bases are TGTGCCAGCAGGATCGGACAGGGTAATTCACCCCTCCACTTT. As protein: CASRIGQGNSPLHF.

In its sample, this clonotype is large. J is TRBJ1-1 and V is TRBV7-9; tentatively, D is TRBD1 (5 bases). CDR3 length equals 14 residues. Germline CDR1 is SEHNR and CDR2 is FQNEAQ (reference sequence). The germline V and J ends were trimmed by 4 bases and 5 bases, with 14 bases remaining between them. The CDR3: CASSSGLRGTEAFF. The CDR3, as DNA: TGTGCCAGCAGCTCGGGACTGAGAGGGACTGAAGCTTTCTTT. Using reference TRBV7-9 and TRBJ1-1 for the parts outside the CDR3, the full variable domain is DTGVSQNPRHKITKRGQNVTFRCDPISEHNRLYWYRQTLGQGPEFLTYFQNEAQLEKSRLLSDRFSAERPKGSFSTLEIQRTEQGDSAMYLCASSSGLRGTEAFFGQGTRLTVV.

This clonotype has only a few counts. This chain joins TRBV28 and TRBJ2-3; the match to TRBD1 covers 9 bases. J lost 0 bases, V lost 3 bases, and 13 bases had no gene match. CDR3 length: 19 residues. Looked up from germline, CDR1 is MDHEN and CDR2 is SYDVKM. The DNA for the CDR3 is TGTGCCAGCAGTTTCCCACCGGACAGGGGAATCACTAGCACAGATACGCAGTATTTT. Protein sequence: CASSFPPDRGITSTDTQYF.

This chain links TRBV15 with TRBJ2-7; 7 bases fit TRBD2. The V segment lost 9 bases and the J segment 3 bases; nucleotides outside the gene matches: 8. Germline CDR1 reads LNHNV; CDR2 reads YYDKDF (reference sequence). The CDR3 loop spans 13 amino acids. In nucleotides, the CDR3 is TGTGCCACGAGGGAGGGAGCGGGCTACGAGCAGTACTTC. Its protein is CATREGAGYEQYF.

This clonotype was observed a few times. The V gene is TRBV30, the J gene TRBJ1-4; D possibly corresponds to TRBD1 (5 bases). With 4 bases removed from V and 7 bases from J, the gap between germline ends came to 13 bases. Per the germline V gene, CDR1 is GTSNPN and CDR2 is SVGIG (reference sequence). This CDR3 region has 13 residues. Written as DNA, the CDR3 is TGTGCCTGGACTGCCACGGGGCCTGAAAAACTGTTTTTT. Protein product: CAWTATGPEKLFF.

This clonotype is classed as medium-sized. The chain employs TRBV29-1 and TRBJ1-2; D is uncertain. Germline CDR1 is SQVTM and CDR2 is ANQGSEA. Trimming took off 4 bases at V and 5 bases at J, with 11 bases between the two ends. The CDR3 length is 12 residues. CDR3 amino acids: CSVAGRRYGYTF. The CDR3, as DNA: TGCAGCGTTGCCGGCAGGAGGTATGGCTACACCTTC.

V gene TRBV6-5 combines with J gene TRBJ2-3; no clear D. Trimming removed 7 bases from V and 5 bases from J, with 10 bases in between. The germline V gene has CDR1 MNHEY and CDR2 SVGAGI. The CDR3 has 12 amino acids. CDR3 residues: CASTLLGDTQYF. The CDR3 DNA is TGTGCCAGCACCCTACTGGGAGATACGCAGTATTTT.

This clonotype has a handful of counts. The CDR3 sequence is CASSQRGGSTGELFF. CDR3 in DNA: TGTGCCAGCAGCCAGCGAGGGGGGTCCACCGGGGAGCTGTTTTTT. The chain combines TRBV5-4 with TRBJ2-2; D assignment may be TRBD1 or TRBD2 (6 bases each). Germline V gives CDR1 SGHNT, CDR2 YYREEE (reference sequence). This CDR3 spans 15 amino acids. With 4 bases removed from V and 4 bases from J, the gap between germline ends came to 14 bases. Full variable domain (missing parts from reference TRBV5-4 and TRBJ2-2): ETGVTQSPTHLIKTRGQQVTLRCSSQSGHNTVSWYQQALGQGPQFIFQYYREEENGRGNFPPRFSGLQFPNYSSELNVNALELDDSALYLCASSQRGGSTGELFFGEGSRLTVL.

The table lists this clonotype with a count of one. Mismatch with germline at one junction end may stem from a read error. V and J are TRBV12-3 or TRBV12-4 and TRBJ1-2; maybe TRBD1 (5 bases). The CDR3 has 14 residues. The chain's CDR3 is CVSNFGTDAYGYTF. CDR3 coding DNA: TGTGTCAGCAATTTCGGGACCGACGCCTATGGCTACACCTTC.

This chain connects TRBV24-1 to TRBJ1-2; D might be TRBD1 (6 bases). V lost 3 bases and J 4 bases, leaving 14 bases between the germline ends. The germline CDR1 and CDR2 sequences are KGHDR and SFDVKD. This CDR3 contains 15 residues. CDR3 DNA: TGTGCCACCAGTGATACCGGGGGCAGTACCTATGGCTACACCTTC. It translates to CATSDTGGSTYGYTF.

About this clonotype itself: Mismatch with germline at one junction end may stem from a read error. This chain uses TRBV19 with TRBJ1-1; D gene unclear. The CDR3 totals 14 residues. The germline V gene has CDR1 LNHDA and CDR2 SQIVND (reference sequence). Here the CDR3 reads CTSSPRKANTEAFF. CDR3 sequence (DNA): TGTACCAGTAGTCCTCGAAAGGCTAACACTGAAGCTTTCTTT.

This clonotype is classed as medium-sized (0.01 to 0.1%). This rearrangement joins TRBV10-3 to TRBJ2-5; a possible D gene is TRBD2 (6 bases). Looked up from germline, CDR1 is ENHRY and CDR2 is SYGVKD. The CDR3 has 13 amino acids. Trimming pared 8 bases from V and 5 bases from J, leaving 15 bases between. CDR3 in DNA: TGTGCCATCGGAGGGCAGGGTAGGGAGACCCAGTACTTC. This translates into CAIGGQGRETQYF.

The V and J genes are TRBV7-2 and TRBJ2-5, with 9 bases identical to TRBD2. The V and J ends lost 5 bases and 5 bases, in that order; junction bases with no gene match: 12. The germline gives CDR1 SGHTA, CDR2 FQGNSA. CDR3 length equals 16 residues. The CDR3 loop reads CASSLSSGTSPETQYF. CDR3 sequence (DNA): TGTGCCAGCAGCCTCTCATCCGGGACTAGCCCGGAGACCCAGTACTTC.

About this clonotype: Given the absence of the conserved phenylalanine or tryptophan at the CDR3 end, a read error is likely. This chain connects TRBV20-1 to TRBJ2-3; no firm D call. The germline V gene encodes CDR1 DFQATT and CDR2 SNEGSKA (reference sequence). This CDR3 region has 13 residues. DNA of the CDR3: TGCAGCGCTACCTTCGATAGCACAGATACGCAGTATCTT. Its protein is CSATFDSTDTQYL.

This clonotype was detected many times. The genes are TRBV5-1 and TRBJ1-2, with 12 bases lining up with TRBD1. V shed 3 bases, J shed 4 bases, and the junction held 4 bases outside the gene matches. Germline values: CDR1 SGHRS, CDR2 YFSETQ. The CDR3 loop spans 15 amino acids. The CDR3 coding sequence is TGCGCCAGCAGCTCTGGGACAGGGGGCGGCTATGGCTACACCTTC. The encoded protein is CASSSGTGGGYGYTF.